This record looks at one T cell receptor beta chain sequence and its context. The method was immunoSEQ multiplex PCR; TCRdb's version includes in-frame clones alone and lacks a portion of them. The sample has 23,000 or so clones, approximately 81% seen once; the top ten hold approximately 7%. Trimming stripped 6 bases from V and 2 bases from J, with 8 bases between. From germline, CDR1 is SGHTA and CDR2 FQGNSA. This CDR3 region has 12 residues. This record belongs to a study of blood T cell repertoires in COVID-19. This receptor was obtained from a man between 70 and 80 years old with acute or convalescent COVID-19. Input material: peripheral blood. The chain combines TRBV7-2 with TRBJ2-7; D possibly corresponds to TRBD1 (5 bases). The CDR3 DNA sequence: TGTGCCAGCAGTTTGGACACCTACGAGCAGTACTTC. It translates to CASSLDTYEQYF. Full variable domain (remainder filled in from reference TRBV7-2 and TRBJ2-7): GAGVSQSPSNKVTEKGKDVELRCDPISGHTALYWYRQSLGQGLEFLIYFQGNSAPDKSGLPSDRFSAERTGGSVSTLTIQRTQQEDSAVYLCASSLDTYEQYFGPGTRLTVT.